This TCR beta chain emerged from a study of blood T cell repertoires in COVID-19. Across the study: Material from acute and convalescent COVID-19 was sourced from the United States, Italy and Spain.

Germline CDR1 and CDR2: KGHDR and SFDVKD. The V end lost 10 bases, the J end lost 0 bases, and 15 bases lay between the germline ends. CDR3 length equals 15 residues. Authors' methods: Estimation of nucleated cell counts relied on the amplification of reference gene primers. TCRdb keeps only in-frame clones here, not all; method: immunoSEQ multiplex PCR. Clone size and V and J calls were adopted from that table, with D and trimming inferred from the DNA. Here the sample spans 350,000 to 400,000 clones, 90% being singletons. The V gene is TRBV24-1, the J gene TRBJ2-1; TRBD1 is a possible D gene (6 bases). Material: peripheral blood. The sequence was collected from a man between 18 and 35 years old with active or convalescent COVID-19. This CDR3 is CATAGALSSYNEQFF. For the CDR3, the DNA is TGTGCCACGGCAGGGGCGTTGAGCTCCTACAATGAGCAGTTCTTC.